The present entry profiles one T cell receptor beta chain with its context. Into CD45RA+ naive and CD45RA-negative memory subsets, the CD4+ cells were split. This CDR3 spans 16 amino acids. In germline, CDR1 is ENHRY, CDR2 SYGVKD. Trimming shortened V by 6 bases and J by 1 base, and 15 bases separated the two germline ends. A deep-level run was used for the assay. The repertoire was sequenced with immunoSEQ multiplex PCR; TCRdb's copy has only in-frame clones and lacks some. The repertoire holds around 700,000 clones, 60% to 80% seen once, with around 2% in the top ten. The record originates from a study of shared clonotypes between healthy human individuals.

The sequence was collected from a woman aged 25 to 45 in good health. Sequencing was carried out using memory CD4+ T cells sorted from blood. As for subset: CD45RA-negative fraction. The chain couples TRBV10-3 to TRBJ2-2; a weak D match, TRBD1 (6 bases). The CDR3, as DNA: TGTGCCATCAGATCCGCGACAGGACAGAACACCGGGGAGCTGTTTTTT. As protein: CAIRSATGQNTGELFF.